These T cell receptor beta chains were read from a single sample in a study of blood T cell repertoires in COVID-19. This table comes from immunoSEQ multiplex PCR, and its TCRdb copy is limited to in-frame clones, with some not included. The sample has roughly 140,000 clones, 75% to 90% seen once. The sample comprised peripheral blood. The source is a woman in her sixties with active COVID-19. The CDR3 runs from the conserved cysteine through the conserved F or W. The D gene is left open where the match is weak. Only some rows state a clone size, as once, few, many or a class for expanded clones.

>TRBJ2-1|NA|TRBV15|TRBD1
TGTGCCACCAGCAGAGGGACAGGGACCTACAATGAGCAGTTCTTC
CATSRGTGTYNEQFF
>TRBJ2-2|NA|TRBV5-4|TRBD2
TGTGCCAGCAGCTTGGTCGGACTAGCGGGAGTCCCCGGGGAGCTGTTTTTT
CASSLVGLAGVPGELFF
>TRBJ2-2|NA|TRBV7-9|NA
TGTGCCAGCAGCTTAGTAACCGGGGAGCTGTTTTTT
CASSLVTGELFF
>TRBJ1-3|NA|TRBV7-2|NA
TGTGCCAGCAGCCCTGGCAACTCTGGAAACACCATATATTTT
CASSPGNSGNTIYF
>TRBJ2-1|once|TRBV7-2|NA
TGTGCCAGCAGCTTAGAAGGCGAAGTCGTCAGGGAGGCCCTAAGTGAGCAGTTCTTC
CASSLEGEVVREALSEQFF
>TRBJ2-1|NA|TRBV6-5|TRBD2
TGTGCCAGCATGAGCGGGAGGAGCTCCTACAATGAGCAGTTCTTC
CASMSGRSSYNEQFF
>TRBJ2-7|NA|TRBV4-1|TRBD1
TGCGCCAGCAGCCAAGATAGAAGGCAGGGGGCAATACGCATCTCCTACGAGCAGTACTTC
CASSQDRRQGAIRISYEQYF
>TRBJ2-7|NA|TRBV7-6|TRBD1
TGTGCCAGCAGCTTAGCGGGGGCAGGGGGCGATGAGCAGTACTTC
CASSLAGAGGDEQYF
>TRBJ2-5|NA|TRBV6-5|TRBD1
TGTGCCAGCAGTCGGACAGGAAAAGAGACCCAGTACTTC
CASSRTGKETQYF
>TRBJ2-7|NA|TRBV27|NA
TGTGCCAGCAGTTACAAGCAGAGCGGTAGACATACCTACGAGCAGTACTTC
CASSYKQSGRHTYEQYF
>TRBJ2-7|NA|TRBV7-8|TRBD1
TGTGCCAGCAGCGGGACAGTCTATCTCTACGAGCAGTACTTC
CASSGTVYLYEQYF
>TRBJ1-1|NA|TRBV29-1|TRBD1
TGCAGCGTTGAAGGCAGGGGGCGAGCTGAAGCTTTCTTT
CSVEGRGRAEAFF
>TRBJ2-3|once|TRBV21-1|NA
TGTGCCAGCAGCGAAAACGGGAAAAAACCTGGCACAGATACGCAGTATTTT
CASSENGKKPGTDTQYF
>TRBJ2-7|NA|TRBV19|TRBD2
TGTGCCAGTAGTATACCTCCGACTAGCGGGAGGAGTTACGAGCAGTACTTC
CASSIPPTSGRSYEQYF
>TRBJ2-7|NA|TRBV28|TRBD2
TGTGCCAGCAACGGCGGGAGGTCCCACGAGCAGTACTTC
CASNGGRSHEQYF
>TRBJ1-4|NA|TRBV28|NA
TGTGCCAGCAGTTCCCCCGGGACGGAGGGTGAAAAACTGTTTTTT
CASSSPGTEGEKLFF
>TRBJ2-1|NA|TRBV19|TRBD2
TGTGCCAGTAGTAACTTTAGGACTAGAGGGCATGAGCAGTTCTTC
CASSNFRTRGHEQFF
>TRBJ1-6|NA|TRBV7-9|TRBD1
TGTGCCAGCAGCTCCGGACAGGGGGCGAAGAATTCACCCCTCCACTTT
CASSSGQGAKNSPLHF
>TRBJ2-1|NA|TRBV15|TRBD2
TGTGCCACCAGCAGAGGACGACTAGCGGGAGGGCTCGATGAGCAGTTCTTC
CATSRGRLAGGLDEQFF
>TRBJ2-3|NA|TRBV7-2|TRBD2
TGTGCCTCACTTGTGGGAGGGCCCAGAGATACGCAGTATTTT
CASLVGGPRDTQYF
>TRBJ1-2|NA|TRBV28|TRBD1
TGTGCCAGCAGTTTAGGGACAGGGGGAGGCTACACCTTC
CASSLGTGGGYTF
>TRBJ2-3|NA|TRBV15|TRBD1
TGTGCCACCAGCAGTGGGACAGTAAGCACAGATACGCAGTATTTT
CATSSGTVSTDTQYF
>TRBJ2-7|NA|TRBV5-4|TRBD2
TGTGCCAGCAGCAGGACGGGAGGATGGACTGACGAGCAGTACTTC
CASSRTGGWTDEQYF
>TRBJ1-1|once|TRBV4-3|TRBD1
TGCGCCAGCAGCCTAGGGACAGGCAACACTGAAGCTTTCTTT
CASSLGTGNTEAFF
>TRBJ2-7|NA|TRBV7-6|TRBD1
TGTGCCAGCAGCAACTTTCTTTCCGGGACAGGGGCTGAAGAGCAGTACTTC
CASSNFLSGTGAEEQYF
>TRBJ1-4|NA|TRBV5-1|TRBD1
TGCGCCAGCAGCTTGTCCCCTAGCCAGGGGGGTGAAAAACTGTTTTTT
CASSLSPSQGGEKLFF
>TRBJ1-5|NA|TRBV6-6|TRBD1
TGTGCCAGCAGCCCGACAGGGGGCAATCAGCCCCAGCATTTT
CASSPTGGNQPQHF
>TRBJ1-5|NA|TRBV28|NA
TGTGCCAGCCGCCAGGCAAATCAGCCCCAGCATTTT
CASRQANQPQHF
>TRBJ2-2|NA|TRBV7-2|NA
TGTGCCAGCAGCTTATCTCGATTGACCAGGGGGAACACCGGGGAGCTGTTTTTT
CASSLSRLTRGNTGELFF
>TRBJ2-3|NA|TRBV27|TRBD2
TGTGCCAGCAGTTTACGGGGGAGGGTCCTTGGCACAGATACGCAGTATTTT
CASSLRGRVLGTDTQYF
>TRBJ1-1|NA|TRBV15|TRBD1
TGTGCCACCAGCGCCGACAGGGGGACTCTGCTGAACACTGAAGCTTTCTTT
CATSADRGTLLNTEAFF
>TRBJ2-1|NA|TRBV27|TRBD2
TGTGCCAGCAGGCACAAGCGGGAGACCTACAATGAGCAGTTCTTC
CASRHKRETYNEQFF
>TRBJ1-2|NA|TRBV10-2|TRBD1
TGCGCCAGCAGGACAGGGGGCGACGGCTACACCTTC
CASRTGGDGYTF
>TRBJ2-2|NA|TRBV7-3|TRBD2
TGTGCCAGCAGCCAAAAACTCCCCGGCGACGGGACTAGAGTGGAGCTGTTTTTT
CASSQKLPGDGTRVELFF